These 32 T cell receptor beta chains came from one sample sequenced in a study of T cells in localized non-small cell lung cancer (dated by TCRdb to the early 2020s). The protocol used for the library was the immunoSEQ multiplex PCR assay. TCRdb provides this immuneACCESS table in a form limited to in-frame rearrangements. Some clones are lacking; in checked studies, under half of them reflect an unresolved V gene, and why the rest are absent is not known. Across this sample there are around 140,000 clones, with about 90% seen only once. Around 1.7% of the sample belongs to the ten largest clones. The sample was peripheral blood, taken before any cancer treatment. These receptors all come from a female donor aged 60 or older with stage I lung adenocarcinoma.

The CDR3 nucleotides are TGTGCCAGCAACCAGCGGGAGGGGAATGAGCAGTTCTTC. Its translation is CASNQREGNEQFF. The rearrangement joins TRBV6-4 to TRBJ2-1, with 10 bases lining up with TRBD2. Per the germline V gene, CDR1 is MRHNA and CDR2 is SNTAGT. V trimming: 7 bases; J trimming: 7 bases; junction bases outside the gene matches: 4. The CDR3 totals 13 residues.

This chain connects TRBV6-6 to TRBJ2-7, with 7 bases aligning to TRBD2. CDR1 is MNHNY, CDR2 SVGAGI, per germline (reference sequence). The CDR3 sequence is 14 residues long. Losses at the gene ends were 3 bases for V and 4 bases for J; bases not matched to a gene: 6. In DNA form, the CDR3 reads TGTGCCAGCAGTTATAAGGCGGGAGATTACGAGCAGTACTTC. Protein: CASSYKAGDYEQYF.

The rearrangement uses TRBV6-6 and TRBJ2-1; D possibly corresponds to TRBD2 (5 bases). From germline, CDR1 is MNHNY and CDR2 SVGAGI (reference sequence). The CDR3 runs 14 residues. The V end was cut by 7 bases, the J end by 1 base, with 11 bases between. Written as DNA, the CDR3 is TGTGCCAGCATCCCCGAGGGATCCTACAATGAGCAGTTCTTC. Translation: CASIPEGSYNEQFF.

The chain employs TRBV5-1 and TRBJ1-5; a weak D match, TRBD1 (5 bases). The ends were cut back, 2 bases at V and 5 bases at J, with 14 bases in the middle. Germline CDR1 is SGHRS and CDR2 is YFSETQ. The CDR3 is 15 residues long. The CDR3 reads CASSFLSGIDQPQHF. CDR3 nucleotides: TGCGCCAGCAGCTTTCTCTCAGGGATCGATCAGCCCCAGCATTTT.

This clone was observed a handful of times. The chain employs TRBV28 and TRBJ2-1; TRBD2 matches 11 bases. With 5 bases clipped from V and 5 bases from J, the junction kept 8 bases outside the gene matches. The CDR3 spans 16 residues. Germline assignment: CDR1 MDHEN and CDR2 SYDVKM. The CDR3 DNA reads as TGTGCCAGCAGTATAACTAGCGGGAGTGTAAACAATGAGCAGTTCTTC. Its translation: CASSITSGSVNNEQFF.

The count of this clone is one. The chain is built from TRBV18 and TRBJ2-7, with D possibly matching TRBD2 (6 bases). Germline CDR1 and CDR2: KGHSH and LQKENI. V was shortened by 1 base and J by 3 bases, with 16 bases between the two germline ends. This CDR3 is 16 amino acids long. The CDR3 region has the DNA TGTGCCAGCTCACCACGCCTGGCGGGAACCAACTACGAGCAGTACTTC. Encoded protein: CASSPRLAGTNYEQYF.

CDR3 protein: CASSLAGGGEKLFF. As DNA, the CDR3 is TGTGCCAGCAGCTTAGCAGGGGGCGGCGAAAAACTGTTTTTT. The chain recombines TRBV7-9 with TRBJ1-4, with TRBD1 matching over 7 bases. The CDR3 consists of 14 residues. Germline V CDR1 and CDR2: SEHNR, FQNEAQ (reference sequence). The V segment lost 0 bases and the J segment 8 bases; nucleotides outside the gene matches: 3.

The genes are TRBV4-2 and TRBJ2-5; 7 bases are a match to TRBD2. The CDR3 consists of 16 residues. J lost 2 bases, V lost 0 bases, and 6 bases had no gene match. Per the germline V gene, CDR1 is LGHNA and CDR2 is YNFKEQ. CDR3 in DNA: TGTGCCAGCAGCCAAGATCCTCGGCGGGAGCAAGAGACCCAGTACTTC. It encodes CASSQDPRREQETQYF.

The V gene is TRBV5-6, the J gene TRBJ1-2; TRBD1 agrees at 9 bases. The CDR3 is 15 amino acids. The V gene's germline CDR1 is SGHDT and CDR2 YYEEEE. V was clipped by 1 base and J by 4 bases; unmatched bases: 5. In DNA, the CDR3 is TGTGCCAGCAGCTTGCAGGACAGGGGAGGCTATGGCTACACCTTC. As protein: CASSLQDRGGYGYTF.

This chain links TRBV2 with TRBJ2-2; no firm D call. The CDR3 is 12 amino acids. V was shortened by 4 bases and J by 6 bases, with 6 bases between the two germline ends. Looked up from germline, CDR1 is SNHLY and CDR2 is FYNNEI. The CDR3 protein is CASSVSAGELFF. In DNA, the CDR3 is TGTGCCAGCAGTGTGTCAGCCGGGGAGCTGTTTTTT.

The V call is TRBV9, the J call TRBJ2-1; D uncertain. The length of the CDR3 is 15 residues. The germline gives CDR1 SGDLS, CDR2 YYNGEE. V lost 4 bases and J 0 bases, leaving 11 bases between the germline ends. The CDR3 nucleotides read TGTGCCAGCAGCATCGAACCCATCTCCTACAATGAGCAGTTCTTC. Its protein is CASSIEPISYNEQFF.

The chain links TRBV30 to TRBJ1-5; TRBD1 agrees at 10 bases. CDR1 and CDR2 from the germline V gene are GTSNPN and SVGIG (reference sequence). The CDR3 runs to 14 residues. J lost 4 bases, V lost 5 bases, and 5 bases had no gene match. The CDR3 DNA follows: TGTGCCTGGTCCCCGGGACAGGGGAATCAGCCCCAGCATTTT. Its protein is CAWSPGQGNQPQHF.

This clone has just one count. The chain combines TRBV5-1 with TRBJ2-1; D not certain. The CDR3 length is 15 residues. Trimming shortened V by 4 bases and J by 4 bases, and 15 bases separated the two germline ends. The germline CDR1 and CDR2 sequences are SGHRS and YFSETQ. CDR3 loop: CASSLAGTVYNEQFF. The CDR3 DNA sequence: TGCGCCAGCAGCCTGGCCGGTACGGTATACAATGAGCAGTTCTTC.

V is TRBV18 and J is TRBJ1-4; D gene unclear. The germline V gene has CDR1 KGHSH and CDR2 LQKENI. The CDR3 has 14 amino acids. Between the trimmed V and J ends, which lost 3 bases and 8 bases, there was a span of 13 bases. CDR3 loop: CASSPDPLLEKLFF. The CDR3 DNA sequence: TGTGCCAGCTCACCGGACCCTCTTTTGGAAAAACTGTTTTTT.

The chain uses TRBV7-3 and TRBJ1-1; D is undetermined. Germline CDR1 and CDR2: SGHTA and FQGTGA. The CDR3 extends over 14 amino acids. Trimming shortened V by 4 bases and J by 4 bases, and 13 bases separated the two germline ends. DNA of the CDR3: TGTGCCAGCAGCTATTCGGGCACTAGCACTGAAGCTTTCTTT. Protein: CASSYSGTSTEAFF.

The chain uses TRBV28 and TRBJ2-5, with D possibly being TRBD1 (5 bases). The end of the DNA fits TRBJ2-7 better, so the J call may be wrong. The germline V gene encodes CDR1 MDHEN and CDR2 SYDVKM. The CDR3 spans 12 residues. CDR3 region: CASSLRTSEQYF. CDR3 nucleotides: TGTGCCAGCAGTTTAAGGACATCCGAGCAGTACTTC.

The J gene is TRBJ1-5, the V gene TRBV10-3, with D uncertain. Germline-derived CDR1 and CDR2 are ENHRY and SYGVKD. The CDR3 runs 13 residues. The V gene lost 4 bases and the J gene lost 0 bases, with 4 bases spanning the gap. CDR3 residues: CAISGSSNQPQHF. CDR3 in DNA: TGTGCCATCAGTGGCAGTAGCAATCAGCCCCAGCATTTT.

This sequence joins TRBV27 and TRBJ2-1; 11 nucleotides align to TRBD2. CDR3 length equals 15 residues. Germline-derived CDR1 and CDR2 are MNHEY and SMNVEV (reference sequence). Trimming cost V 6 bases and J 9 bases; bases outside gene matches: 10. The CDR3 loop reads CASRFGTSGEPEQFF. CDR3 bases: TGTGCCAGCAGATTCGGGACTAGCGGAGAACCTGAGCAGTTCTTC.

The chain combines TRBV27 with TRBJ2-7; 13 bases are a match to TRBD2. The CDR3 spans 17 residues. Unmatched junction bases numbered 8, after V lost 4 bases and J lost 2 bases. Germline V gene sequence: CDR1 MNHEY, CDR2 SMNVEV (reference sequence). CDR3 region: CASSSRTSGSSAYEQYF. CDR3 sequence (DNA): TGTGCCAGCAGTTCACGGACTAGCGGGAGTTCTGCCTACGAGCAGTACTTC.

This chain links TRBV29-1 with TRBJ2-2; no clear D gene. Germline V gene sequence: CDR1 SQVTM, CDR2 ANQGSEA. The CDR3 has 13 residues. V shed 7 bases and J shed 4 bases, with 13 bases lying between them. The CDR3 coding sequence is TGCAGCGCCATGGCGGCTGGCACCGGGGAGCTGTTTTTT. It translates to CSAMAAGTGELFF.

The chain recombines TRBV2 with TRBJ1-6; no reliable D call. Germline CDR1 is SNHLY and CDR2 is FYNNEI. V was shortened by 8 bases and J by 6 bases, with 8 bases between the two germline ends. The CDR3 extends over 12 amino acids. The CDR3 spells CASAITNSPLHF. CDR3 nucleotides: TGTGCCAGCGCAATTACTAATTCACCCCTCCACTTT.

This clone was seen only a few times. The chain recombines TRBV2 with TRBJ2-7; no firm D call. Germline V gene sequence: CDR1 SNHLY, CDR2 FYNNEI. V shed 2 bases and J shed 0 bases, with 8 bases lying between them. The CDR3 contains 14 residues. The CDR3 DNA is TGTGCCAGCAGTGAAAATTGGGCCTCCTACGAGCAGTACTTC. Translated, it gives CASSENWASYEQYF.

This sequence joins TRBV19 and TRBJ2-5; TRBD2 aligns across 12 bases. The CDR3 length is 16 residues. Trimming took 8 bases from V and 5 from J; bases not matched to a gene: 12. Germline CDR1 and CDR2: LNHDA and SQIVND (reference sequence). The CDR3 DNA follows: TGTGCCAGTTCCCCCGGTGGACTAGCGGGAATGGAGACCCAGTACTTC. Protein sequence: CASSPGGLAGMETQYF.

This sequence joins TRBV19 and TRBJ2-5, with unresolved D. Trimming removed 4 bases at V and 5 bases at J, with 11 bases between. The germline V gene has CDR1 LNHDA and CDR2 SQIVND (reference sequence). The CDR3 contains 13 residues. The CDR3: CASSNMVWETQYF. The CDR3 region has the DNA TGTGCCAGTAGTAATATGGTCTGGGAGACCCAGTACTTC.

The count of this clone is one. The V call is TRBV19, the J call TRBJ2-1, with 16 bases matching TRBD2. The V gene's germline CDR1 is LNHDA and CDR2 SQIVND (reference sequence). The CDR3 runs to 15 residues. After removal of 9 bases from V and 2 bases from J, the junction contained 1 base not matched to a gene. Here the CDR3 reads CASGTSGGAYNEQFF. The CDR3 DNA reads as TGTGCCAGCGGGACTAGCGGGGGGGCCTACAATGAGCAGTTCTTC.

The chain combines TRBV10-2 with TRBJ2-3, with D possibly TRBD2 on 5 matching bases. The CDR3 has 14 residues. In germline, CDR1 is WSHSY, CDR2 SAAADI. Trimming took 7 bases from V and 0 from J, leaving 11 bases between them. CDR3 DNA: TGCGCCAGCATGCTAGCCCTAAGCACAGATACGCAGTATTTT. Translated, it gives CASMLALSTDTQYF.

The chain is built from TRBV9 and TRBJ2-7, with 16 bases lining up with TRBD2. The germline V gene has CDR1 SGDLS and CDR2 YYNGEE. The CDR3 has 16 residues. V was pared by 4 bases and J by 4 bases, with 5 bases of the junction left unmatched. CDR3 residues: CASSTGLAGGEYEQYF. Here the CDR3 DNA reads TGTGCCAGCAGCACGGGACTAGCGGGAGGGGAATACGAGCAGTACTTC.

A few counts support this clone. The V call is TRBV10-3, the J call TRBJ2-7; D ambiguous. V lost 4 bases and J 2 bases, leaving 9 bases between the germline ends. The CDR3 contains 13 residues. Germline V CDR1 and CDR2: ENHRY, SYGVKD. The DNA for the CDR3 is TGTGCCATCAGTGTGCACCCGACCTACGAGCAGTACTTC. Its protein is CAISVHPTYEQYF.

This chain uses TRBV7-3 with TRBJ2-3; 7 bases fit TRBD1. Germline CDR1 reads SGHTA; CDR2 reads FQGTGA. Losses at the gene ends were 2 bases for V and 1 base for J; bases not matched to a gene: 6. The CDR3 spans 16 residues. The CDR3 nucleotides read TGTGCCAGCAGCTTACCCGACAGGGTGGGCACAGATACGCAGTATTTT. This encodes CASSLPDRVGTDTQYF.

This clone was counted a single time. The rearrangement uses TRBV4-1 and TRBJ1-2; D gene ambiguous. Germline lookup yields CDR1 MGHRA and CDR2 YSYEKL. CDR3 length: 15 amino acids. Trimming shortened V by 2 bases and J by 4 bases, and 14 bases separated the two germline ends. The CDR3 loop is CASSQNPGGIYGYTF. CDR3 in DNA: TGCGCCAGCAGCCAAAACCCGGGCGGAATCTATGGCTACACCTTC.

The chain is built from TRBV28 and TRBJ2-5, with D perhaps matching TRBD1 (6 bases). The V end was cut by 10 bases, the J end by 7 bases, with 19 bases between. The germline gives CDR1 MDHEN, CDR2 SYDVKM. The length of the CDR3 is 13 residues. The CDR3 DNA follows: TGTGCCATCAGGACAGCCCGTCTGGGGACCCAGTACTTC. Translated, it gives CAIRTARLGTQYF. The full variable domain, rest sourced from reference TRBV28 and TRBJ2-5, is DVKVTQSSRYLVKRTGEKVFLECVQDMDHENMFWYRQDPGLGLRLIYFSYDVKMKEKGDIPEGYSVSREKKERFSLILESASTNQTSMYLCAIRTARLGTQYFGPGTRLLVL.

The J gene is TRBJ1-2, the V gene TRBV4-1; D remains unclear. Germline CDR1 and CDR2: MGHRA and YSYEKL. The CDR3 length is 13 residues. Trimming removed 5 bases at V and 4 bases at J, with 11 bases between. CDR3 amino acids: CASSVLLGYGYTF. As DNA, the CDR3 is TGCGCCAGCAGCGTGCTTCTAGGCTATGGCTACACCTTC.